This T cell receptor (beta chain) was retrieved from a study of blood T cell repertoires in COVID-19. There are 16 residues in the CDR3. V trimming: 0 bases; J trimming: 1 base; junction bases outside the gene matches: 5. The germline CDR1 and CDR2 sequences are SGHRS and YFSETQ. Original processing methods: Nucleated cell counts were estimated from reference gene primer amplification. The table came from immunoSEQ multiplex PCR; TCRdb's copy has only in-frame clones and leaves some out. V and J calls plus clone size are reproduced from that table; the DNA served to infer D and trimming. The repertoire holds more than 85,000 clones, approximately 82% seen once, with 7% to 9.5% in the top ten.

The chain couples TRBV5-1 to TRBJ2-5, with TRBD2 matching 8 bases. The sequence was collected from a woman older than 75 with active or convalescent COVID-19. Sequencing used peripheral blood. The CDR3 region is CASSLAGTSGQETQYF. In nucleotides, the CDR3 is TGCGCCAGCAGCTTGGCCGGAACTAGCGGCCAAGAGACCCAGTACTTC. Supplemented by reference TRBV5-1 and TRBJ2-5, the full variable domain reads KAGVTQTPRYLIKTRGQQVTLSCSPISGHRSVSWYQQTPGQGLQFLFEYFSETQRNKGNFPGRFSGRQFSNSRSEMNVSTLELGDSALYLCASSLAGTSGQETQYFGPGTRLLVL.